This T cell receptor beta chain was recorded in a study of blood T cells in healthy people across ages. The authors ran a second PCR of about 6 to 11 cycles using a sample-barcoded 5' primer and a J-beta primer mix. TCRdb analysed the 5' RACE reads with MiXCR anew, one entry per CDR3 protein. The sample includes about 640,000 distinct CDR3 sequences, approximately 59% of them seen just once. Study-wide findings and caveats: Age brought a roughly linear fall in TCR beta diversity measured per million T cells. Because donor CMV status was unknown, expanded clonotype changes were possibly confounded. TCR beta diversity was tightly associated with the proportion of naive T cells.

V was pared by 3 bases and J by 7 bases, with 12 bases between. The germline CDR1 and CDR2 sequences are DFQATT and SNEGSKA (reference sequence). The CDR3 has 12 amino acids. Of note for this clonotype: What it recognizes is unknown.

Sequencing was done on a sample of blood. The source of this sequence is a man aged 55 to 70 in good health. The J gene is TRBJ2-5, the V gene TRBV20-1, with D uncertain. In nucleotides, the CDR3 is TGCAGTGCTAGTGTCTCTGAAGGGACCCAGTACTTC. Its protein product is CSASVSEGTQYF.